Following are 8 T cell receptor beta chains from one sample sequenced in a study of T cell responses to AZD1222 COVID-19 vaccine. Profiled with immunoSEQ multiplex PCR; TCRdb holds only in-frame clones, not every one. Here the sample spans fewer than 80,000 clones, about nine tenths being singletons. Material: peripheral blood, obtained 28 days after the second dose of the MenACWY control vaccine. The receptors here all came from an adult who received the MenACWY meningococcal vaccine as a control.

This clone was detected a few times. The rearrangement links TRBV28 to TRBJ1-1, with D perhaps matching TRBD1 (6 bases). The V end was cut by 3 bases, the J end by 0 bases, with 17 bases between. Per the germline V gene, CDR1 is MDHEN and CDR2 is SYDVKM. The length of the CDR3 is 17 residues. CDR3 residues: CASSLGRGQVLNTEAFF. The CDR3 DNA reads TGTGCCAGCAGTTTGGGCAGGGGCCAAGTCCTGAACACTGAAGCTTTCTTT.

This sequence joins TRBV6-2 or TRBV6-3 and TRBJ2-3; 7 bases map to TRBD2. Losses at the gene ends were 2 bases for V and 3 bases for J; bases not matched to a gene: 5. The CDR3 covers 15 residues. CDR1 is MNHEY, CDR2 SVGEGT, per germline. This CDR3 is CASSYLAATTDTQYF. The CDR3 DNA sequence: TGTGCCAGCAGTTACCTAGCGGCTACTACAGATACGCAGTATTTT.

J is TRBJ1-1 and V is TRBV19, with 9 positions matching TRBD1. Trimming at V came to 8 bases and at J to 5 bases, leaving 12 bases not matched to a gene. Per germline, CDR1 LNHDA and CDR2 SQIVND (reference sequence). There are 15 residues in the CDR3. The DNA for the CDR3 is TGTGCCAGTTTTCCCCCAATCGACAGGGGGACTGAAGCTTTCTTT. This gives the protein CASFPPIDRGTEAFF.

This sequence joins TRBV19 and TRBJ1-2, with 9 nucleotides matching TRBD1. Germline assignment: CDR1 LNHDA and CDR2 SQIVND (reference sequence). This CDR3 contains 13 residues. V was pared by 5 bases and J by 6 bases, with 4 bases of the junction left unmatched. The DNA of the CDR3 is TGTGCCAGTAGTCAGACAGGGGGAGATGGCTACACCTTC. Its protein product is CASSQTGGDGYTF.

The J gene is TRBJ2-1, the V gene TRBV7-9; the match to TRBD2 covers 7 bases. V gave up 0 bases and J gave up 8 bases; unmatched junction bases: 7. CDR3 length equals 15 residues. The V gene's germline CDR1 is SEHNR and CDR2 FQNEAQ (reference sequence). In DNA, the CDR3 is TGTGCCAGCAGCTTAGCGTTACCAGGGAGGGATGAGCAGTTCTTC. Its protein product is CASSLALPGRDEQFF.

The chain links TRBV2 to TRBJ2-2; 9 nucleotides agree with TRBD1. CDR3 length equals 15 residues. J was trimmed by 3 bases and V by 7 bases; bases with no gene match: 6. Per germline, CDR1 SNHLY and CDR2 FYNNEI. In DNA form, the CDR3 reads TGTGCCAGCACCATGGGACAGGGCGACACCGGGGAGCTGTTTTTT. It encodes CASTMGQGDTGELFF.

The CDR3 protein is CASRGGASTDTQYF. In DNA form, the CDR3 reads TGTGCCAGCAGAGGCGGGGCTAGCACAGATACGCAGTATTTT. The chain has TRBV2 and TRBJ2-3; D perhaps matches TRBD2 (6 bases). The CDR3 is made up of 14 amino acids. Germline V lookup: CDR1 SNHLY, CDR2 FYNNEI. The V gene lost 6 bases and the J gene lost 0 bases, with 10 bases spanning the gap.

This CDR3 is CASSSDTEAFF. The CDR3 DNA sequence: TGTGCCAGCAGCTCAGACACTGAAGCTTTCTTT. This chain uses TRBV6-2 or TRBV6-3 with TRBJ1-1; D not certain. Germline V gives CDR1 MNHEY, CDR2 SVGEGT. Trimming removed 6 bases from V and 3 bases from J, with 5 bases in between. This CDR3 has 11 amino acids.